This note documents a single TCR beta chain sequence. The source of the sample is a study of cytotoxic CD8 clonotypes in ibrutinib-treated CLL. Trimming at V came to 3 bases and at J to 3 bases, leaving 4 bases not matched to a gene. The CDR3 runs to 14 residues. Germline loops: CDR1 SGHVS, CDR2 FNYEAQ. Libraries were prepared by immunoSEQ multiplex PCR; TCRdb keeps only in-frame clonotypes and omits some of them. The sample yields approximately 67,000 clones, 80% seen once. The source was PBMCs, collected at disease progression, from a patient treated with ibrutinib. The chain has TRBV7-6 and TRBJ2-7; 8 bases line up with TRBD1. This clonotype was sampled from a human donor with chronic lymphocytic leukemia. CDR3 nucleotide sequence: TGTGCCAGCAGCTTTCAGGACAGGGACTACGAGCAGTACTTC. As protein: CASSFQDRDYEQYF.